This TCR beta chain appears in the sequencing data of a study of CD8 T cells in ankylosing spondylitis. Study-wide results and caveats: Researchers report that disease-linked clones proved CD8+ and relatively rare in peripheral blood. Disease-linked clones reportedly showed significant enrichment in matched ankylosing spondylitis synovial fluid. Ankylosing spondylitis blood appeared to be characterized by a TCR beta motif of several highly homologous variants. In synovial fluid and blood from reactive arthritis, some motif variants were previously reported.

Germline loops: CDR1 DFQATT, CDR2 SNEGSKA (reference sequence). The CDR3 extends over 16 amino acids. Trimming at V came to 4 bases and at J to 4 bases, leaving 13 bases not matched to a gene. TCRdb ran MiXCR on the 5' RACE reads and lists one entry per CDR3 protein. This sample carries a few hundred thousand distinct CDR3 sequences, 20% to 25% of them seen once, and the ten largest clones take 13%. As regards this clonotype: Its antigen is not identified.

The chain recombines TRBV20-1 with TRBJ2-3; 8 nucleotides align to TRBD2. The clonotype was recovered from a male donor with ankylosing spondylitis or in good health (not recorded which). The sequenced sample consisted of blood, either unsorted or a sorted T cell fraction (not recorded which). The CDR3 spells CSATGGALYRPDTQYF. The CDR3 region has the DNA TGCAGTGCTACCGGGGGGGCTCTCTACCGTCCAGATACGCAGTATTTT.